This T cell receptor beta chain appears in the sequencing data of a study of identical twins. Turning to this clonotype: The target antigen is unknown.

In germline, CDR1 is SEHNR, CDR2 FQNEAQ (reference sequence). The V end lost 5 bases, the J end lost 0 bases, and 17 bases lay between the germline ends. CDR3 size: 17 residues. TCRdb redid the calling of the 5' RACE reads with MiXCR, one entry per CDR3 protein. This repertoire shows more than 1.5 million distinct CDR3 sequences, more than 30% found once; its top ten account for about 0.27%. Study results and limitations: Cross-sectional statistical analysis was relied on for the conclusions, without the same donors being followed. Where out-of-frame alpha sequences were twin-shared, they showed excess low generation probability. Carriage of fewer insertions was seen in abundant cord blood beta clonotypes, whereas memory repertoires showed none.

The receptor's source is a newborn girl in good health. The J gene is TRBJ2-4, the V gene TRBV7-9; D is undetermined. Source material: cord blood. The CDR3 DNA reads TGTGCCAGCAGCCCCTTCTCCGCCGTTTTAGCCAAAAACATTCAGTACTTC. This gives the protein CASSPFSAVLAKNIQYF.